Listed here is a single T cell receptor (beta chain). Its target is unknown. The sample is drawn from a study of beta chain features in type 1 diabetes. General study points: Type 1 diabetes patients showed fewer insertions and more deletions at VDJ junctions. TCRB CDR3 length was moderately but significantly reduced in all four CD4+ subsets of Type 1 diabetes patients.

cDNA synthesis used the whole RNA isolate, giving expressed TCRB sequences. Assay used: immunoSEQ multiplex PCR; TCRdb lists only in-frame clones, some missing. The data hold around 600,000 clones, with roughly 12% observed a single time. Germline loops: CDR1 SGHAT, CDR2 FQDESV (reference sequence). With 5 bases clipped from V and 5 bases from J, the junction kept 5 bases outside the gene matches. This CDR3 has 14 residues. Cell sorting via CD45RO/CCR7/CD25/CD127/CD95/CD27 was performed to obtain CD4+ naive, central memory, regulatory and stem cell-like memory cells. Sequencing was performed on naive CD4+ T cells from blood. This clonotype was obtained from a man aged 30 to 45 with type 1 diabetes. The chain is built from TRBV11-1 and TRBJ2-1; TRBD1 aligns across 8 bases. The DNA for the CDR3 is TGTGCCAGCAGCAGTGGGACAGGACACAATGAGCAGTTCTTC. This gives the protein CASSSGTGHNEQFF. The full variable domain, in which reference TRBV11-1 and TRBJ2-1 provide the parts outside the CDR3, is EAEVAQSPRYKITEKSQAVAFWCDPISGHATLYWYRQILGQGPELLVQFQDESVVDDSQLPKDRFSAERLKGVDSTLKIQPAELGDSAMYLCASSSGTGHNEQFFGPGTRLTVL.